This T cell receptor beta chain was obtained from a study of beta chain features in type 1 diabetes. This clone showed up just a few times. The antigen is unknown. Points from the study as a whole: Lower insertion and higher deletion counts appeared at VDJ junctions in type 1 diabetes patients. Among all four CD4+ subsets, Type 1 diabetes patients had TCRB CDR3s that were moderately but significantly shorter.

Expressed TCRB transcripts were sequenced, since all the RNA that had been isolated was reverse transcribed. Profiled with immunoSEQ multiplex PCR; TCRdb holds only in-frame clones, not every one. The sample has 160,000 or so clones; around 63% are singletons. About 110 mL of blood, on average, came from one heparinised draw per donor. The authors sorted CD4+ naive, central memory, regulatory and stem cell-like memory cells via CD45RO/CCR7/CD25/CD127/CD95/CD27. Trimming pared 8 bases from V and 2 bases from J, leaving 9 bases between. The CDR3 contains 12 residues. Germline V gene lookup returns CDR1 SGHAT and CDR2 FQNNGV.

Material: naive CD4+ T cells from blood. The receptor's source is a man aged 25 to 45 with type 1 diabetes. This sequence joins TRBV11-2 and TRBJ2-5; D call uncertain. As DNA, the CDR3 is TGTGCCAGCGCGGCTGGGCAAGAGACCCAGTACTTC. Translation: CASAAGQETQYF.